This T cell receptor (beta chain) was captured in a study of OX40 agonist ivuxolimab in advanced cancers. The germline V gene encodes CDR1 SGHAT and CDR2 FQNNGV. The CDR3 is 14 amino acids. V gave up 7 bases and J gave up 3 bases; unmatched junction bases: 6. Assay: immunoSEQ multiplex PCR; the TCRdb copy retains only in-frame clones and omits some. The data show roughly 63,000 clones, under 85% seen once. This TCR came from an adult with an advanced solid tumor such as melanoma, head and neck, liver or kidney cancer. The rearrangement joins TRBV11-2 to TRBJ2-7; 10 bases line up with TRBD2. Sequenced here: CD4+ or CD8+ T cells sorted from blood, sampled in a trial of the OX40 agonist ivuxolimab. CDR3 in amino acids: CASTYSSGGYEQYF. The CDR3 DNA is TGTGCCAGCACCTACTCTAGCGGGGGCTACGAGCAGTACTTC.